The 19 T cell receptor beta chains in this list originate from one sample, sequenced in a study of cytomegalovirus exposure and HLA in healthy donors. In the PCR, 60 Vbeta and 13 Jbeta primers were used. Clones were sequenced by immunoSEQ multiplex PCR, and TCRdb holds only the in-frame ones, with some missing. This table has about 120,000 clones, approximately 76% appearing once. The sequenced sample consisted of PBMCs. These receptors were obtained from a man in his forties or fifties in good health and CMV-seropositive.

The chain uses TRBV7-2 and TRBJ2-2; 8 positions agree with TRBD2. The J segment lost 2 bases and the V segment lost 7 bases, leaving 12 bases of the junction unmatched. Germline V CDR1 and CDR2: SGHTA, FQGNSA. The CDR3 covers 17 residues. CDR3 protein: CASKTLAGSGNTGELFF. The CDR3 DNA sequence: TGTGCCAGCAAAACCTTAGCGGGATCGGGAAACACCGGGGAGCTGTTTTTT.

The chain employs TRBV27 and TRBJ2-7; 8 positions agree with TRBD1. The germline gives CDR1 MNHEY, CDR2 SMNVEV (reference sequence). The CDR3 runs 15 residues. V shed 6 bases and J 1 base; nucleotides not matched to a gene: 8. For the CDR3, the DNA is TGTGCCAGCAGCCCCGACAGGGGAAGGTCCTACGAGCAGTACTTC. Amino acids: CASSPDRGRSYEQYF.

The rearrangement links TRBV4-1 to TRBJ2-7; the match to TRBD1 covers 8 bases. CDR1 MGHRA and CDR2 YSYEKL come from the germline V gene. V shed 1 base, J shed 2 bases, and the junction held 7 bases outside the gene matches. The CDR3 is made up of 16 amino acids. The CDR3 DNA follows: TGCGCCAGCAGCCAAGTATCCGGGACAGGAGCCTACGAGCAGTACTTC. Translated, it gives CASSQVSGTGAYEQYF.

The chain couples TRBV6-1 to TRBJ1-5; TRBD1 aligns across 8 bases. The trim removed 4 bases at V and 7 bases at J, leaving 6 bases unmatched. The CDR3 sequence is 14 residues long. Germline V gene data show CDR1 as MNHNS and CDR2 as SASEGT. In DNA form, the CDR3 reads TGTGCCAGCAGTGCCACAGGGGGATTCCAGCCCCAGCATTTT. Translated, it gives CASSATGGFQPQHF.

The V gene is TRBV5-8, the J gene TRBJ2-5; TRBD2 aligns across 15 bases. The CDR3 is made up of 15 amino acids. The J segment lost 5 bases and the V segment lost 4 bases, leaving 3 bases of the junction unmatched. Germline-derived CDR1 and CDR2 are SGHTS and YDEGEE. CDR3 sequence reads: CASSAGLAGGETQYF. In nucleotides, the CDR3 is TGTGCCAGCAGCGCTGGACTAGCGGGAGGGGAGACCCAGTACTTC.

This chain uses TRBV4-3 with TRBJ2-7; 8 bases fit TRBD1. In germline, CDR1 is LGHNA, CDR2 YSLEER. V lost 0 bases to trimming and J lost 2 bases; unmatched junction nucleotides: 6. This CDR3 spans 16 amino acids. The CDR3 sequence: CASSQDRGTGAYEQYF. Here the CDR3 DNA reads TGCGCCAGCAGCCAAGACCGGGGGACAGGAGCCTACGAGCAGTACTTC.

V is TRBV5-8 and J is TRBJ2-6; tentative D call: TRBD1 (7 bases). The V gene's germline CDR1 is SGHTS and CDR2 YDEGEE. The CDR3 loop spans 18 amino acids. Trimming took off 0 bases at V and 0 bases at J, with 13 bases between the two ends. This chain's CDR3 is CASSLVEGAYSGANVLTF. CDR3 nucleotide sequence: TGTGCCAGCAGCTTGGTGGAGGGGGCTTACTCTGGGGCCAACGTCCTGACTTTC.

The gene calls are TRBV5-1 and TRBJ2-5; 14 nucleotides agree with TRBD2. The ends lost 3 bases at V and 4 bases at J; junction bases unmatched: 5. CDR3 length: 16 residues. In germline, CDR1 is SGHRS, CDR2 YFSETQ. CDR3 DNA sequence: TGCGCCAGCAGCTACGGGACTAGCGGGGGCATAGAGACCCAGTACTTC. Translating gives CASSYGTSGGIETQYF.

This rearrangement joins TRBV7-2 to TRBJ2-7; a possible D gene is TRBD1 (5 bases). This CDR3 has 14 amino acids. Germline-derived CDR1 and CDR2 are SGHTA and FQGNSA. Deletions cut 3 bases from V and 2 bases from J, with 11 bases between. CDR3 DNA: TGTGCCAGCAGCTTGTCGCAGGGAACCTACGAGCAGTACTTC. Its protein is CASSLSQGTYEQYF. The full variable domain, with the rest looked up from reference TRBV7-2 and TRBJ2-7, is GAGVSQSPSNKVTEKGKDVELRCDPISGHTALYWYRQSLGQGLEFLIYFQGNSAPDKSGLPSDRFSAERTGGSVSTLTIQRTQQEDSAVYLCASSLSQGTYEQYFGPGTRLTVT.

This chain joins TRBV18 and TRBJ2-3; tentatively, D is TRBD2 (7 bases). The V gene lost 1 base and the J gene lost 7 bases, with 18 bases spanning the gap. There are 16 residues in the CDR3. Germline V gene sequence: CDR1 KGHSH, CDR2 LQKENI. The CDR3 loop is CASSPLGGRAKYTQYF. CDR3 nucleotide sequence: TGTGCCAGCTCACCACTCGGGGGGCGCGCAAAATATACGCAGTATTTT.

The V call is TRBV5-6, the J call TRBJ2-5; 8 positions match TRBD2. Looked up from germline, CDR1 is SGHDT and CDR2 is YYEEEE. With V trimmed by 2 bases and J by 4 bases, 7 bases remained unmatched. This CDR3 has 15 residues. The CDR3 protein is CASSFTSGGRETQYF. The CDR3 coding sequence is TGTGCCAGCAGCTTTACCTCGGGGGGGCGAGAGACCCAGTACTTC.

This clone has just a few counts. In DNA form, the CDR3 reads TGTGCCAGTACGGGACTCCGCCTGAACACCGGGGAGCTGTTTTTT. The encoded protein is CASTGLRLNTGELFF. The chain joins TRBV19 to TRBJ2-2; TRBD2 is a possible D gene (6 bases). The CDR3 is made up of 15 amino acids. Trimming shortened V by 7 bases and J by 1 base, and 13 bases separated the two germline ends. Germline assignment: CDR1 LNHDA and CDR2 SQIVND (reference sequence). The variable domain in full, completed from reference TRBV19 and TRBJ2-2, reads DGGITQSPKYLFRKEGQNVTLSCEQNLNHDAMYWYRQDPGQGLRLIYYSQIVNDFQKGDIAEGYSVSREKKESFPLTVTSAQKNPTAFYLCASTGLRLNTGELFFGEGSRLTVL.

The CDR3 coding sequence is TGTGCCAGCAGTCTCTCCGGGACAGGGGCCTATGGCTACACCTTC. It encodes CASSLSGTGAYGYTF. The chain has TRBV28 and TRBJ1-2, with 10 bases that match TRBD1. Trimming took 5 bases from V and 4 from J; bases not matched to a gene: 7. Germline loops: CDR1 MDHEN, CDR2 SYDVKM. The CDR3 runs 15 residues.

The rearrangement joins TRBV19 to TRBJ1-2; 9 nucleotides match TRBD1. The CDR3 spans 14 residues. The junction had 8 bases not matched to a gene; V was cut back by 5 bases and J by 7 bases. Germline V CDR1 and CDR2: LNHDA, SQIVND (reference sequence). CDR3 amino acids: CASSPGTGLRGYTF. The CDR3 DNA is TGTGCCAGTAGTCCCGGGACAGGGTTGCGTGGCTACACCTTC.

This rearrangement joins TRBV6-1 to TRBJ2-3, with D possibly matching TRBD1 (6 bases). CDR1 is MNHNS and CDR2 is SASEGT in the germline V gene. This CDR3 is 16 amino acids long. V lost 3 bases and J 2 bases, leaving 15 bases between the germline ends. CDR3 sequence: CASSEERGGPTDTQYF. CDR3 nucleotide sequence: TGTGCCAGCAGTGAGGAGCGTGGGGGCCCCACAGATACGCAGTATTTT.

This chain uses TRBV7-9 with TRBJ2-3; 9 bases agree with TRBD2. With V trimmed by 10 bases and J by 4 bases, 9 bases remained unmatched. The CDR3 length is 14 residues. Germline CDR1 reads SEHNR; CDR2 reads FQNEAQ (reference sequence). The CDR3 loop reads CATRLAEGADTQYF. As DNA, the CDR3 is TGTGCCACACGACTAGCGGAGGGGGCAGATACGCAGTATTTT.

This sequence joins TRBV2 and TRBJ1-6, with TRBD1 as a possible D gene (5 bases). This CDR3 has 13 residues. Trimming removed 5 bases at V and 5 bases at J, with 7 bases between. Germline values: CDR1 SNHLY, CDR2 FYNNEI. The CDR3 sequence is CASSTRDNSPLHF. The CDR3 DNA reads TGTGCCAGCAGTACCAGGGATAATTCACCCCTCCACTTT.

The J gene is TRBJ1-3, the V gene TRBV5-5, with D tentatively TRBD1 (6 bases). Germline CDR1 and CDR2: SGHKS and YYEKEE (reference sequence). This CDR3 contains 16 residues. Trimming pared 4 bases from V and 0 bases from J, leaving 14 bases between. The chain's CDR3 is CASSHLQGYSGNTIYF. The CDR3 region has the DNA TGTGCCAGCAGCCACCTACAGGGCTACTCTGGAAACACCATATATTTT.

The sample holds a few counts of this clone. V gene TRBV5-1 combines with J gene TRBJ2-3; D remains unclear. V lost 0 bases and J lost 9, with 17 bases in between. Germline V CDR1 and CDR2: SGHRS, YFSETQ. This CDR3 spans 15 amino acids. This CDR3 is CASSLVSLVEETQYF. CDR3 DNA sequence: TGCGCCAGCAGCTTGGTTTCCCTGGTTGAGGAGACGCAGTATTTT.